The 19 T cell receptor beta chains presented below share a single source sample, sequenced in a study of regulatory T cells in long-lasting Graves disease. Time point given: persistent/refractory GD, antithyroid drugs over 5 years with positive TRAb. From PBMCs, RNA was extracted and then used to make the TCR library. TCR beta libraries were built with iRepertoire HTBI primers and Arm-PCR of CDR3 regions. TCRdb redid the calling of the multiplex PCR reads with MiXCR, one entry per CDR3 protein. The sample shows over 450,000 distinct CDR3 sequences, under 25% of them seen only once. The sample consisted of peripheral blood mononuclear cells (PBMCs), taken when the disease was refractory, from a patient treated with antithyroid drugs. Receptors were obtained from a female donor with Graves disease.

The sample holds many counts of this clonotype. V is TRBV6-1 and J is TRBJ1-2; D gene uncertain. Germline V gene sequence: CDR1 MNHNS, CDR2 SASEGT. V was pared by 5 bases and J by 0 bases, with 16 bases between. The CDR3 extends over 16 amino acids. As DNA, the CDR3 is TGTGCCAGCAGTCCAACGGTGGGAAGACCTAACTATGGCTACACCTTC. Translated: CASSPTVGRPNYGYTF.

This clonotype was observed at least ten times. V usage is TRBV6-1 and J usage is TRBJ2-5; no reliable D call. This CDR3 is 14 amino acids long. Germline V lookup: CDR1 MNHNS, CDR2 SASEGT. Trimming removed 6 bases from V and 5 bases from J, with 16 bases in between. The CDR3 DNA follows: TGTGCCAGCAGCCCTCCTGGCGGTCTGGAGACCCAGTACTTC. Encoded protein: CASSPPGGLETQYF.

This clonotype was seen many times. V is TRBV7-2 and J is TRBJ2-7; 10 nucleotides match TRBD2. With V trimmed by 5 bases and J by 7 bases, 5 bases remained unmatched. CDR3 length equals 13 residues. CDR1 SGHTA and CDR2 FQGNSA come from the germline V gene. The CDR3 region is CASSPKLAGEQYF. The CDR3 nucleotides are TGTGCCAGCAGCCCCAAACTAGCGGGGGAGCAGTACTTC.

This chain links TRBV5-1 with TRBJ2-7; 11 bases align to TRBD1. V lost 4 bases and J lost 0; bases outside the gene matches: 15. CDR1 and CDR2 (germline): SGHRS, YFSETQ. This CDR3 is 19 amino acids long. DNA for the CDR3: TGCGCCAGCAGCACCGCCACGGCCCTGGGGACAGGGGGCTCCTACGAGCAGTACTTC. This translates into CASSTATALGTGGSYEQYF.

The chain recombines TRBV7-9 with TRBJ1-1; tentatively, D is TRBD1 (6 bases). In germline, CDR1 is SEHNR, CDR2 FQNEAQ (reference sequence). V was clipped by 4 bases and J by 1 base, with 13 bases between them. The CDR3 totals 15 residues. For the CDR3, the DNA is TGTGCCAGCAGCTCTAGGGGGGGAAGGAACACTGAAGCTTTCTTT. Translated: CASSSRGGRNTEAFF.

At least ten counts were recorded for this clonotype. The chain recombines TRBV30 with TRBJ2-5, with D uncertain. Trimming left V 2 bases short and J 5 bases short, with 15 bases between. CDR3 size: 14 residues. The V gene's germline CDR1 is GTSNPN and CDR2 SVGIG (reference sequence). CDR3 region: CAWSPSVVRETQYF. In DNA form, the CDR3 reads TGTGCCTGGAGTCCCTCGGTAGTTCGGGAGACCCAGTACTTC.

On this clonotype: Being one base from a much bigger clone, this may be a read error. V usage is TRBV28 and J usage is TRBJ2-5; D is unresolved. The DNA end lines up better with TRBJ2-7; the J call may be wrong. CDR3 length: 14 residues. CDR1 is MDHEN, CDR2 SYDVKM, per germline. CDR3 loop: CANSIGPNSYEQYF. In DNA, the CDR3 is TGTGCCAACAGCATCGGGCCAAATTCCTACGAGCAGTACTTC.

In regard to this clonotype: A clone one base away is much larger, so this may be a read error. V gene TRBV12-3 or TRBV12-4 combines with J gene TRBJ1-1; tentative D call: TRBD1 (5 bases). The CDR3 loop spans 12 amino acids. Trimming pared 7 bases from V and 9 bases from J, leaving 15 bases between. The CDR3 DNA reads as TGTGCCAGCACCAGAACCGGGACCAAAGCTTTCTTT. As protein: CASTRTGTKAFF.

V is TRBV9 and J is TRBJ1-2; TRBD1 is a possible D gene (6 bases). Looked up from germline, CDR1 is SGDLS and CDR2 is YYNGEE. Trimming cost V 2 bases and J 6 bases, with 14 bases left between them. The CDR3 totals 14 residues. The CDR3 nucleotides are TGTGCCAGCAGCGTTAGGATACAGGGTAATGGCTACACCTTC. This sequence encodes CASSVRIQGNGYTF.

The table lists this clonotype with many counts. The rearrangement joins TRBV2 to TRBJ2-1; D not resolved. This CDR3 is built from 13 residues. Germline assignment: CDR1 SNHLY and CDR2 FYNNEI. Trimming took off 7 bases at V and 3 bases at J, with 10 bases between the two ends. The CDR3 sequence: CASTWAHYNEQFF. The DNA for the CDR3 is TGTGCCAGCACCTGGGCCCACTACAATGAGCAGTTCTTC.

This clonotype was seen a few times. V usage is TRBV20-1 and J usage is TRBJ1-1, with 8 bases aligning to TRBD1. The CDR3 has 16 residues. Per the germline V gene, CDR1 is DFQATT and CDR2 is SNEGSKA (reference sequence). Trimming at V came to 2 bases and at J to 3 bases, leaving 11 bases not matched to a gene. The CDR3 loop reads CSARQSGTGAHTEAFF. As DNA, the CDR3 is TGCAGTGCTAGACAATCCGGGACAGGCGCGCACACTGAAGCTTTCTTT.

The V gene is TRBV6-1, the J gene TRBJ2-1; unclear D gene. V was cut by 6 bases and J by 6 bases, with 6 bases left in between. CDR1 is MNHNS and CDR2 is SASEGT in the germline V gene. There are 11 residues in the CDR3. The CDR3 sequence: CASSVSNEQFF. CDR3 DNA sequence: TGTGCCAGCAGCGTATCCAATGAGCAGTTCTTC.

This clonotype has a count of ten or more. The genes are TRBV7-2 and TRBJ2-5; the match to TRBD2 covers 10 bases. The CDR3 has 16 amino acids. V shed 4 bases and J 5 bases; nucleotides not matched to a gene: 10. The germline gives CDR1 SGHTA, CDR2 FQGNSA. CDR3 in DNA: TGTGCCAGCAGCTGGCTTGAGCGGGAGGGCCGGGAGACCCAGTACTTC. Translation gives CASSWLEREGRETQYF.

In this sample, this clonotype turned up many times. The rearrangement uses TRBV28 and TRBJ1-1; D is ambiguous. V dropped 6 bases and J dropped 1 base, with 9 bases sitting between them. The CDR3 sequence is 13 residues long. Germline CDR1 MDHEN, CDR2 SYDVKM. The CDR3 spells CASSLGRNTEAFF. CDR3 DNA: TGTGCCAGCAGCTTAGGCAGGAACACTGAAGCTTTCTTT.

The chain has TRBV9 and TRBJ1-1; perhaps TRBD1 as D (5 bases). V lost 1 base, J lost 0 bases, and 10 bases lay in between. Per germline, CDR1 SGDLS and CDR2 YYNGEE. The CDR3 spans 15 residues. CDR3 region: CASSVHTGVNTEAFF. The CDR3 bases are TGTGCCAGCAGCGTACACACAGGAGTGAACACTGAAGCTTTCTTT.

This clonotype was counted a few times. The V gene is TRBV10-3, the J gene TRBJ1-2; D remains ambiguous. Germline-derived CDR1 and CDR2 are ENHRY and SYGVKD. The CDR3 is made up of 12 amino acids. Trimming took off 8 bases at V and 1 base at J, with 8 bases between the two ends. This CDR3 reads CAIGQLNYGYTF. The CDR3 region has the DNA TGTGCCATCGGCCAGCTTAACTATGGCTACACCTTC.

This clonotype was seen repeatedly, ten times or more. CDR3 sequence (DNA): TGTGCCAGCAGGACATCCTTGACAGGGTTGACTGAAGCTTTCTTT. This gives the protein CASRTSLTGLTEAFF. The chain has TRBV11-2 and TRBJ1-1, with 7 nucleotides matching TRBD1. From germline, CDR1 is SGHAT and CDR2 FQNNGV. V lost 6 bases to trimming and J lost 5 bases; unmatched junction nucleotides: 12. The CDR3 runs 15 residues.

CDR3 DNA: TGTGCCAGCAGCTTGGCCATGGGGAACACCGGGGAGCTGTTTTTT. It encodes CASSLAMGNTGELFF. The chain uses TRBV5-4 and TRBJ2-2; D is unclear. Trimming removed 0 bases from V and 1 base from J, with 7 bases in between. The CDR3 contains 15 residues. Germline loops: CDR1 SGHNT, CDR2 YYREEE (reference sequence).

The genes are TRBV6-5 and TRBJ1-1, with 7 positions matching TRBD1. The V and J ends lost 2 bases and 1 base, in that order; junction bases with no gene match: 10. This CDR3 has 17 amino acids. The germline CDR1 and CDR2 sequences are MNHEY and SVGAGI. The CDR3 bases are TGTGCCAGCAGTTACCTCCTTCCGGGACAGACGAACACTGAAGCTTTCTTT. Residues: CASSYLLPGQTNTEAFF.